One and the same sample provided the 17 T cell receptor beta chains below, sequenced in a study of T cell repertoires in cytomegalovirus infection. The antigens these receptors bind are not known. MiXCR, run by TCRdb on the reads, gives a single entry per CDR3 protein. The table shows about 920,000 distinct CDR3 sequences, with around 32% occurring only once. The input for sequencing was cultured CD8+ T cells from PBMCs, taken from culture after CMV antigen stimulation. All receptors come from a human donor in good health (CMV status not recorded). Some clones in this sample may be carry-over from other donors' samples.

The CDR3 here is CASSFSGTATDTQYF. The CDR3, as DNA: TGTGCCAGCAGCTTCAGCGGAACCGCCACAGATACGCAGTATTTT. The rearrangement links TRBV5-4 to TRBJ2-3, with D possibly being TRBD2 (5 bases). The V gene lost 2 bases and the J gene lost 2 bases, with 12 bases spanning the gap. CDR3 length: 15 amino acids. Germline V gene sequence: CDR1 SGHNT, CDR2 YYREEE (reference sequence). The entire variable domain, with the rest obtained from reference TRBV5-4 and TRBJ2-3, is as follows: ETGVTQSPTHLIKTRGQQVTLRCSSQSGHNTVSWYQQALGQGPQFIFQYYREEENGRGNFPPRFSGLQFPNYSSELNVNALELDDSALYLCASSFSGTATDTQYFGPGTRLTVL.

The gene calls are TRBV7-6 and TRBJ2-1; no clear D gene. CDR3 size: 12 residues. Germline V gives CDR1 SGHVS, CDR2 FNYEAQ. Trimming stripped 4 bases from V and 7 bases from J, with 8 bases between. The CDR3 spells CASSSKGNEQFF. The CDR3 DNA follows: TGTGCCAGCAGCTCGAAGGGAAATGAGCAGTTCTTC.

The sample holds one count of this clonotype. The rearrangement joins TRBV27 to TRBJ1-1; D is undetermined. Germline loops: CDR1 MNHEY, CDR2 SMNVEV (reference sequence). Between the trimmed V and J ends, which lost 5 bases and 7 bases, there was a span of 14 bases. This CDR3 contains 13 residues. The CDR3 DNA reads TGTGCCAGCAGTCCCTTCCCTATGGTTGAAGCTTTCTTT. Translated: CASSPFPMVEAFF.

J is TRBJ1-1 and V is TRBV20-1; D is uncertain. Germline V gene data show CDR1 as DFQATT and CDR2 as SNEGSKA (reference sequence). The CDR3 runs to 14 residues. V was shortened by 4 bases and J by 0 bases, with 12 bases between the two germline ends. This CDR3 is CSATGRWLNTEAFF. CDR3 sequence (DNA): TGCAGTGCTACCGGACGGTGGTTGAACACTGAAGCTTTCTTT.

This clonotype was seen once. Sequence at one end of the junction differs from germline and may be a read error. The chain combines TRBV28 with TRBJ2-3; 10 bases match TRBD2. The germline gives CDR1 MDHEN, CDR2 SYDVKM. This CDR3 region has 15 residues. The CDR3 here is CASSETSGRSDMQYF. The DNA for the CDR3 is TGTGCCAGCAGCGAGACTAGCGGGCGATCAGATATGCAGTATTTT.

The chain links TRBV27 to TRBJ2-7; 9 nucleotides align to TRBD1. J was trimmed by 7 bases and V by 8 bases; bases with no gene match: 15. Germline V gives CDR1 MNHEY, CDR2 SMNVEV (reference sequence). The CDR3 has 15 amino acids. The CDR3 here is CASYTGTGPLKEQYF. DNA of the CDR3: TGTGCCAGCTACACCGGGACAGGGCCTTTAAAGGAGCAGTACTTC.

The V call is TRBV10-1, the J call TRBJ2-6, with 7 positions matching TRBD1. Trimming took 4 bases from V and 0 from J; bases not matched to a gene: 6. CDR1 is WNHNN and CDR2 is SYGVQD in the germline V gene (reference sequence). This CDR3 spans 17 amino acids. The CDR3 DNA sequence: TGCGCCAGCAGTGGGGACAGCGAATTCTCTGGGGCCAACGTCCTGACTTTC. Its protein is CASSGDSEFSGANVLTF.

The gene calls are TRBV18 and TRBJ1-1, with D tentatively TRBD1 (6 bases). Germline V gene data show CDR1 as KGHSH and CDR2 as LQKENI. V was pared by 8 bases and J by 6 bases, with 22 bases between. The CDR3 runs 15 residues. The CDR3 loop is CASLYRVYGEAEAFF. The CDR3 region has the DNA TGTGCCAGCCTCTACAGGGTTTATGGAGAGGCTGAAGCTTTCTTT.

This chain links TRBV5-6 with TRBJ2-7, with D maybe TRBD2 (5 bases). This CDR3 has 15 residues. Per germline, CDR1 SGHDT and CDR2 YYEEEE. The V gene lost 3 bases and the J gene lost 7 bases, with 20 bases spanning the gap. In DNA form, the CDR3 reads TGTGCCAGCAGCTCGTCGGACTGGGTCGTGGGGGAGCAGTACGTC. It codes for CASSSSDWVVGEQYV.

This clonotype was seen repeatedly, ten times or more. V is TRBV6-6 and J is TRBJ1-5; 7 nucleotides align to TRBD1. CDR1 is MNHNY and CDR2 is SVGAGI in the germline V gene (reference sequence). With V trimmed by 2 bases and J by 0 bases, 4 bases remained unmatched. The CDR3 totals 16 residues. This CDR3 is CASSYLQGGSNQPQHF. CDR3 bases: TGTGCCAGCAGTTACCTCCAGGGGGGTAGCAATCAGCCCCAGCATTTT.

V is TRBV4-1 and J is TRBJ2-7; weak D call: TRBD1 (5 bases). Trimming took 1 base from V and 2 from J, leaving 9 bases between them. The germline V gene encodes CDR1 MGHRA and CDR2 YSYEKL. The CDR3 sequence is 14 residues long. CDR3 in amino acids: CASSQVQDPYEQYF. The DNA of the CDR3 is TGCGCCAGCAGCCAAGTACAGGACCCCTACGAGCAGTACTTC.

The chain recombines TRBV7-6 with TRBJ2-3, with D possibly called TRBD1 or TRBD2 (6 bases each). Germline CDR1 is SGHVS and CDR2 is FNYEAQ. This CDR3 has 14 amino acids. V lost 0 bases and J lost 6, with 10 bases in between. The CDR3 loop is CASSLARGLDTQYF. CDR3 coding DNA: TGTGCCAGCAGCTTAGCTCGGGGGCTGGATACGCAGTATTTT. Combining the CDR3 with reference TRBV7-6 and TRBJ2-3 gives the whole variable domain GAGVSQSPRYKVTKRGQDVALRCDPISGHVSLYWYRQALGQGPEFLTYFNYEAQQDKSGLPNDRFSAERPEGSISTLTIQRTEQRDSAMYRCASSLARGLDTQYFGPGTRLTVL.

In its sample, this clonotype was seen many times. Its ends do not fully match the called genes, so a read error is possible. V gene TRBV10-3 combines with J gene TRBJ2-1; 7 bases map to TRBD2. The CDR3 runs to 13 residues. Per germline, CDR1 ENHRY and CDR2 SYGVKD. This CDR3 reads CAIRGLSSNEQFF. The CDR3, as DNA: TGTGCCATCAGGGGACTATCCTCCAATGAGCAGTTCTTC.

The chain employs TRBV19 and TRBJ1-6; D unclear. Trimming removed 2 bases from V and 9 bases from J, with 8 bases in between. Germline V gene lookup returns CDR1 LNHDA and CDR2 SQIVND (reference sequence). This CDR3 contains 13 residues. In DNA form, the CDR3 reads TGTGCCAGTAGTATAACACGTCGTTCACCCCTCCACTTT. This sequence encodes CASSITRRSPLHF.

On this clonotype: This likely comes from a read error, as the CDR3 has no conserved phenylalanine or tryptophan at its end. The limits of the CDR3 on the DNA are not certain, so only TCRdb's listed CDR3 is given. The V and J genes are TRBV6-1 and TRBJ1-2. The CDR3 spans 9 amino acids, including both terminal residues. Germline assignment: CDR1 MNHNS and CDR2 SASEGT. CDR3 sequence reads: CASSELQVG.

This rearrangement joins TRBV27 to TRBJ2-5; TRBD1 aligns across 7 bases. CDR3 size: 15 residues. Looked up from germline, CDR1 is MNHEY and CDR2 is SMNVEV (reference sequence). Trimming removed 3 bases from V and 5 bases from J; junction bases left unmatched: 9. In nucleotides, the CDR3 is TGTGCCAGCAGTTTTCGAAGGGGGCGGTGGGAGACCCAGTACTTC. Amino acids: CASSFRRGRWETQYF.

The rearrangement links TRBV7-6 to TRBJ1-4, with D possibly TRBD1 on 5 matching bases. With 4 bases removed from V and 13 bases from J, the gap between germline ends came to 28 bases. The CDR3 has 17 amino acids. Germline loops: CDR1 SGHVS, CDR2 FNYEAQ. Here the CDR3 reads CASSSTSSRAWFLGLFF. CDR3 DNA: TGTGCCAGCAGCTCTACCTCCTCCAGGGCATGGTTCTTAGGACTGTTTTTT.